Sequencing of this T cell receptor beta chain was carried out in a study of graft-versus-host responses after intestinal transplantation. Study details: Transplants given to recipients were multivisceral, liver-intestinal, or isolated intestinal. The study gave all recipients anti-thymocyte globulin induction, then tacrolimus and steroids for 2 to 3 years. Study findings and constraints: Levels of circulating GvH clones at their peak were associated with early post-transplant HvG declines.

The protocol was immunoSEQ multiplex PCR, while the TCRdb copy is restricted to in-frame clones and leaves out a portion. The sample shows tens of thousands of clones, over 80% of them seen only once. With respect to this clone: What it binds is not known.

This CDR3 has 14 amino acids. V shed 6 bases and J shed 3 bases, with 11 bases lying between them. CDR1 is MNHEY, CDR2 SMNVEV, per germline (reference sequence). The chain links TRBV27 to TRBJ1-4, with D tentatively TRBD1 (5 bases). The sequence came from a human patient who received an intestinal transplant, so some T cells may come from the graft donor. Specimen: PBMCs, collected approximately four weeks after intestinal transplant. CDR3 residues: CASRSGRPNEKLFF. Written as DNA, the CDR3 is TGTGCCAGCAGATCAGGGAGACCTAATGAAAAACTGTTTTTT.